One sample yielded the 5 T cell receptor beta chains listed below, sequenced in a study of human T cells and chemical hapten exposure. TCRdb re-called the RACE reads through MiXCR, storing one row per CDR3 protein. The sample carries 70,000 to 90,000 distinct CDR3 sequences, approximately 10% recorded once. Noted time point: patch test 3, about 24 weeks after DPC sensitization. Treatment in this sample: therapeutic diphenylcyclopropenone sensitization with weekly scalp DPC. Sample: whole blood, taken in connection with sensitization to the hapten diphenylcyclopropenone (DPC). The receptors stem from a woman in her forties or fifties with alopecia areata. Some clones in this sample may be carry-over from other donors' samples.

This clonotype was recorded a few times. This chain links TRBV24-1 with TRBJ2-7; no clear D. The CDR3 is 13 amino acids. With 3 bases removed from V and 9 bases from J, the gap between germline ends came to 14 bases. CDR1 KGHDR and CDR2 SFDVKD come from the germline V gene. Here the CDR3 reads CATSDPTGFGQYF. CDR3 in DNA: TGTGCCACCAGTGATCCGACGGGTTTTGGGCAGTACTTC.

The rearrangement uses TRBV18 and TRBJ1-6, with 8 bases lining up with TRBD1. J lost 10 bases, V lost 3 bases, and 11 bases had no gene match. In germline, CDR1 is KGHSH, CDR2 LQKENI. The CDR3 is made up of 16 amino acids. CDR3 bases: TGTGCCAGCTCACCGACTCAAACAGGGGGGCGGTCACCCCTCCACTTT. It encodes CASSPTQTGGRSPLHF.

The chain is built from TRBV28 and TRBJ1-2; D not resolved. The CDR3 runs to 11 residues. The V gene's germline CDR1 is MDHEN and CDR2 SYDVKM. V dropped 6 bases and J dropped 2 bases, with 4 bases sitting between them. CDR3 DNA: TGTGCCAGCAGGGAGAACTATGGCTACACCTTC. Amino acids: CASRENYGYTF.

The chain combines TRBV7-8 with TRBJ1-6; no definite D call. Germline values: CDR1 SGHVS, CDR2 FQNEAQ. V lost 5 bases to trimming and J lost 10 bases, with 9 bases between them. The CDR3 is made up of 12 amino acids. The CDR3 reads CASSPDASPLHF. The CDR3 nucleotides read TGTGCCAGCAGCCCCGACGCGTCACCCCTCCACTTT. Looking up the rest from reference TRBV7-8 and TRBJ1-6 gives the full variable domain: GAGVSQSPRYKVAKRGQDVALRCDPISGHVSLFWYQQALGQGPEFLTYFQNEAQLDKSGLPSDRFFAERPEGSVSTLKIQRTQQEDSAVYLCASSPDASPLHFGNGTRLTVT.

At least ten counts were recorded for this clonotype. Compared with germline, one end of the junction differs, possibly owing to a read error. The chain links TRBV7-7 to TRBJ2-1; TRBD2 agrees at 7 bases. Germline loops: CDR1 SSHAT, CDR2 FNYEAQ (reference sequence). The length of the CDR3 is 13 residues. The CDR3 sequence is CASSPQRDGEQFF. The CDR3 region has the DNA TGTGCTAGCAGCCCCCAGCGGGACGGGGAGCAGTTCTTC. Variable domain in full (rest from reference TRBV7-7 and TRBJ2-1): GAGVSQSPRYKVTKRGQDVTLRCDPISSHATLYWYQQALGQGPEFLTYFNYEAQPDKSGLPSDRFSAERPEGSISTLTIQRTEQRDSAMYRCASSPQRDGEQFFGPGTRLTVL.